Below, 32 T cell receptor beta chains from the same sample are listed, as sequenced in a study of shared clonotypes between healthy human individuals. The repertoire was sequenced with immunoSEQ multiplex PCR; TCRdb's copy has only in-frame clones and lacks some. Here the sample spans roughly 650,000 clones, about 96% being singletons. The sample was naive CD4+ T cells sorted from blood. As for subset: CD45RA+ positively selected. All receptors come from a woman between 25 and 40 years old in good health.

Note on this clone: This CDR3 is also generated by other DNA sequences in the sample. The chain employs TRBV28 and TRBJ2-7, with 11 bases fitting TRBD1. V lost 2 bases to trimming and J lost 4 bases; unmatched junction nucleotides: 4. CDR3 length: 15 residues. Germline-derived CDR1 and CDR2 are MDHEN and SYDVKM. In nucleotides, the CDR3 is TGTGCCAGCAGTTTACCCGGACAGGGGGCATACGAGCAGTACTTC. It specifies CASSLPGQGAYEQYF.

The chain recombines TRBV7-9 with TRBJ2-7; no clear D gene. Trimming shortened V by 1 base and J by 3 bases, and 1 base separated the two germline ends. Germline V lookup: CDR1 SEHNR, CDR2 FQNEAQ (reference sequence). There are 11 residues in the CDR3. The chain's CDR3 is CASSLVYEQYF. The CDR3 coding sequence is TGTGCCAGCAGCTTAGTCTACGAGCAGTACTTC.

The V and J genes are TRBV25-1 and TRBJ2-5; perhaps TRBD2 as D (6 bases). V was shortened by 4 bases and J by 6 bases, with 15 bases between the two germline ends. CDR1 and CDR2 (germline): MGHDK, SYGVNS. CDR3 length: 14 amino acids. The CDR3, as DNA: TGTGCCAGCAGTGTGGGGGGTCTTCGGAAGACCCAGTACTTC. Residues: CASSVGGLRKTQYF.

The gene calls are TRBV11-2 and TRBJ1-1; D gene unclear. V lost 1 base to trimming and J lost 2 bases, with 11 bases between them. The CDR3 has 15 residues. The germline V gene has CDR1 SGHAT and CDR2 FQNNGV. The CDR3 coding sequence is TGTGCCAGCAGCTTAGTTGGGGTCCGTAACACTGAAGCTTTCTTT. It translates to CASSLVGVRNTEAFF.

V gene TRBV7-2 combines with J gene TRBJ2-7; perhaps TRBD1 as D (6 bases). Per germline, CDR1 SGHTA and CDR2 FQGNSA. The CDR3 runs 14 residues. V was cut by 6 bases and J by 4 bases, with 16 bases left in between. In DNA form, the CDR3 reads TGTGCCAGCAGGTCTCCGGGACACTCTTACGAGCAGTACTTC. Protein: CASRSPGHSYEQYF.

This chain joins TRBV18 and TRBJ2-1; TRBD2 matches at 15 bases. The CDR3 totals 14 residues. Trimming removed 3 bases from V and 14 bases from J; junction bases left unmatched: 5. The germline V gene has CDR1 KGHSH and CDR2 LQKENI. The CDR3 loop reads CASSPGLAGGREFF. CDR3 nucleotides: TGTGCCAGCTCACCTGGACTAGCGGGAGGGCGAGAGTTCTTC.

The DNA of the CDR3 is TGCAGCGTTGCCCCCGCGGCGGGGTACTATGGCTACACCTTC. Its protein is CSVAPAAGYYGYTF. The chain has TRBV29-1 and TRBJ1-2; D call uncertain. The CDR3 loop spans 14 amino acids. V was pared by 4 bases and J by 3 bases, with 15 bases between. CDR1 and CDR2 (germline): SQVTM, ANQGSEA.

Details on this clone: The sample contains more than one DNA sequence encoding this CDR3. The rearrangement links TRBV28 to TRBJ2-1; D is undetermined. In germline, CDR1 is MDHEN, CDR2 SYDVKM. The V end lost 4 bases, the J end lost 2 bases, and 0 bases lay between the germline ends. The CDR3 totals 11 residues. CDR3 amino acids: CASSSYNEQFF. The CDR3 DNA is TGTGCCAGCAGTTCCTACAATGAGCAGTTCTTC.

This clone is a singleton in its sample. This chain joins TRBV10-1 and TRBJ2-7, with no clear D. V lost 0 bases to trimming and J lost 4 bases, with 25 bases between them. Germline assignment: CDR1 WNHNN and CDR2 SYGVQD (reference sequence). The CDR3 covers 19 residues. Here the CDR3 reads CASSESFAQMGNWLYEQYF. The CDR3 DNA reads TGCGCCAGCAGTGAGTCGTTTGCCCAGATGGGGAACTGGCTTTACGAGCAGTACTTC.

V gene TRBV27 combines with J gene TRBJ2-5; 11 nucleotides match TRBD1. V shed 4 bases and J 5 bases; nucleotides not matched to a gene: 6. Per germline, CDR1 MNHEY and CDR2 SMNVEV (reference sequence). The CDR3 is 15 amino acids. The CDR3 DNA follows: TGTGCCAGCAGTTCCAGGACAGGGGGCGCGGAGACCCAGTACTTC. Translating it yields CASSSRTGGAETQYF.

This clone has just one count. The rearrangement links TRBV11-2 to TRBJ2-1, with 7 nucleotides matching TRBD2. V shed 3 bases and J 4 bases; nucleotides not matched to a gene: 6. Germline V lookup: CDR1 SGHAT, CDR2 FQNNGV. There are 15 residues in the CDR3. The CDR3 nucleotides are TGTGCCAGCAGCTTGGGAGGGTCAGGATACAATGAGCAGTTCTTC. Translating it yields CASSLGGSGYNEQFF.

This CDR3 reads CASSFTDGYTEAFF. Written as DNA, the CDR3 is TGTGCCAGCAGTTTCACGGACGGATACACTGAAGCTTTCTTT. This sequence joins TRBV27 and TRBJ1-1; D remains ambiguous. The V gene's germline CDR1 is MNHEY and CDR2 SMNVEV (reference sequence). The V gene lost 3 bases and the J gene lost 3 bases, with 11 bases spanning the gap. The CDR3 spans 14 residues.

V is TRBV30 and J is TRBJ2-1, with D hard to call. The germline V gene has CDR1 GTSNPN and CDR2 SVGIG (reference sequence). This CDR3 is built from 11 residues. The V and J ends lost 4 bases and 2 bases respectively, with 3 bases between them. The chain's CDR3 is CAWTTYNEQFF. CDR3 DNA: TGTGCCTGGACTACCTACAATGAGCAGTTCTTC.

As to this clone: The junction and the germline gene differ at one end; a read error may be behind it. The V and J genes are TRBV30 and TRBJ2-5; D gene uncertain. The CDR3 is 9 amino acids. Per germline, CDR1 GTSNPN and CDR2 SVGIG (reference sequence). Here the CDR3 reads CAWSVRSDF. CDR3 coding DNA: TGTGCCTGGAGTGTACGATCGGACTTC.

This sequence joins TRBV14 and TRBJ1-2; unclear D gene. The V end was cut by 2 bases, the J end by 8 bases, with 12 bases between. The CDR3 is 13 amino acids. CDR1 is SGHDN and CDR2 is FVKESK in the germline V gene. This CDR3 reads CASSQRALTGYTF. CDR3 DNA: TGTGCCAGCAGCCAAAGGGCTCTGACGGGCTACACCTTC.

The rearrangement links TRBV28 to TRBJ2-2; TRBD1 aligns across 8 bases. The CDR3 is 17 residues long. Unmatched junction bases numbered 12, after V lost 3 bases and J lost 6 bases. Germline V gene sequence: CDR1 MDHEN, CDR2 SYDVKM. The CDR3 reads CASSLTGARDRAGELFF. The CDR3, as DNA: TGTGCCAGCAGTTTGACAGGGGCTCGGGATCGTGCCGGGGAGCTGTTTTTT.

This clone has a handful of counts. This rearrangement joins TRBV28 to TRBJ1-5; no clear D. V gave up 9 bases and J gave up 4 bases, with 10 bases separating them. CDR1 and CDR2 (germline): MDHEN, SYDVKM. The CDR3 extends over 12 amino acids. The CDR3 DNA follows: TGTGCCAGTGGACGGGGAAATCAGCCCCAGCATTTT. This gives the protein CASGRGNQPQHF.

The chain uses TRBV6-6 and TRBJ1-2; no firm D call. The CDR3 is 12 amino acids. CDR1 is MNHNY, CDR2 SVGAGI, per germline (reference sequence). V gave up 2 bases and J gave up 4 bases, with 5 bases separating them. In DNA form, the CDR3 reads TGTGCCAGCAGTTACGAAGTCTATGGCTACACCTTC. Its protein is CASSYEVYGYTF.

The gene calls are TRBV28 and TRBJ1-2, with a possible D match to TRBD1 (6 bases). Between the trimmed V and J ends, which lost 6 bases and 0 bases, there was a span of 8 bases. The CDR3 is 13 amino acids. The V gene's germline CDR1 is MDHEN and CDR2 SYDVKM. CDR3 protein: CASRSGANYGYTF. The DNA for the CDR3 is TGTGCCAGCAGATCAGGGGCTAACTATGGCTACACCTTC.

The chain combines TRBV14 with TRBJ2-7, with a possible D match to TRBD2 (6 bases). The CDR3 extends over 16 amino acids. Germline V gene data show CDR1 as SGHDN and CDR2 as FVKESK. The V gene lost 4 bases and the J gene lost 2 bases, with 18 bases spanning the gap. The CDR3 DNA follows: TGTGCCAGCAGCCGGTCGGGGGTAGGGTCTCCCTACGAGCAGTACTTC. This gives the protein CASSRSGVGSPYEQYF.

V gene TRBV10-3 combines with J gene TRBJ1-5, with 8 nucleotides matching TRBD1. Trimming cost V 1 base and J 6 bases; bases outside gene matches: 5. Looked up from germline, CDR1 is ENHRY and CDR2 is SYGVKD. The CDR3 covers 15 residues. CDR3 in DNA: TGTGCCATCAGTGAGTGGGCAGGGGGCGGTCAGCCCCAGCATTTT. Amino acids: CAISEWAGGGQPQHF.

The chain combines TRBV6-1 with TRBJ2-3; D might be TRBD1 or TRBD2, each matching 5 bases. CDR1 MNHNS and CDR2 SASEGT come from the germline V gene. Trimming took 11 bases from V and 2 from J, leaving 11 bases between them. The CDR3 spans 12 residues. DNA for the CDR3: TGTGCCGCCCGAGGGACCACAGATACGCAGTATTTT. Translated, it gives CAARGTTDTQYF.

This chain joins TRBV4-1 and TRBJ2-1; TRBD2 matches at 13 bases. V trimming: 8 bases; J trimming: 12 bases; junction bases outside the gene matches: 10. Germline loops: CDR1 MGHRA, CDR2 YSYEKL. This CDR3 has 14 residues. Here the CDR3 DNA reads TGCGCCAGCCGAGAGACTAGCGGGAGGCAGAGGCAGTTCTTC. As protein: CASRETSGRQRQFF.

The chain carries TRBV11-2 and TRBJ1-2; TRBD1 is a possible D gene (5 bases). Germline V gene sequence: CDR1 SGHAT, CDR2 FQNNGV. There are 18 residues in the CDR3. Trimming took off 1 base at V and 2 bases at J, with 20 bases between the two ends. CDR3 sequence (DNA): TGTGCCAGCAGCTTAGGTCGAGGGTTTAAGGGGCCAAACTATGGCTACACCTTC. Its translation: CASSLGRGFKGPNYGYTF. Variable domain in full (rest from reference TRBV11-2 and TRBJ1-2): EAGVAQSPRYKIIEKRQSVAFWCNPISGHATLYWYQQILGQGPKLLIQFQNNGVVDDSQLPKDRFSAERLKGVDSTLKIQPAKLEDSAVYLCASSLGRGFKGPNYGYTFGSGTRLTVV.

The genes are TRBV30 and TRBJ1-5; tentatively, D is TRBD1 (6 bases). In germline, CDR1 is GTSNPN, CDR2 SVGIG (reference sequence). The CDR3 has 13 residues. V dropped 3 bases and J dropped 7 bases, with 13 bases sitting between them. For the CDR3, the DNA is TGTGCCTGGAGCCCAGGGGAGCGACAGCCCCAGCATTTT. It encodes CAWSPGERQPQHF.

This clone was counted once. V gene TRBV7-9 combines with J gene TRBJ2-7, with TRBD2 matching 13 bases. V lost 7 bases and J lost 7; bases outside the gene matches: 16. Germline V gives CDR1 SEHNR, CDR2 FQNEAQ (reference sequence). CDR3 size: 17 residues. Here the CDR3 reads CASIPRLAGGLWGEQYF. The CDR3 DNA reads TGTGCCAGCATCCCCCGACTAGCGGGGGGCCTATGGGGAGAGCAGTACTTC.

The CDR3 loop is CASSVKQRLTSGANVLTF. For the CDR3, the DNA is TGTGCCAGCAGTGTAAAACAGAGGCTTACCTCTGGGGCCAACGTCCTGACTTTC. The chain uses TRBV2 and TRBJ2-6; D remains ambiguous. CDR1 SNHLY and CDR2 FYNNEI come from the germline V gene. V was trimmed by 4 bases and J by 0 bases, leaving 16 bases between them. The CDR3 is 18 amino acids.

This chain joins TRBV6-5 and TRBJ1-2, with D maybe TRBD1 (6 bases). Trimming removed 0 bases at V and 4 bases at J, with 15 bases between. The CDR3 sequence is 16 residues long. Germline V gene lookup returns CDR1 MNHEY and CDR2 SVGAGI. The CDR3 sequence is CASSYSARGAVYGYTF. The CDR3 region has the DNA TGTGCCAGCAGTTACTCTGCCAGGGGCGCGGTCTATGGCTACACCTTC.

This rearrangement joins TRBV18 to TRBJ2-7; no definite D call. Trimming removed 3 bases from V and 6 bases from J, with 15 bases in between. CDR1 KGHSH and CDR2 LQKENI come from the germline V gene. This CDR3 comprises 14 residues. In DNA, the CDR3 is TGTGCCAGCTCACCGGGCGCCCGACGGGTCGAGCAGTACTTC. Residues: CASSPGARRVEQYF.

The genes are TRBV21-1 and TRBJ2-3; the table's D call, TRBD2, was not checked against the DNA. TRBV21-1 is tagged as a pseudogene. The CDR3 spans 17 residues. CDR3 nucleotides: TGTGCCAGCAGCAAAGATCGGACTCTGACCAGAATGGATACGCAGTATTTT. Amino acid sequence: CASSKDRTLTRMDTQYF.

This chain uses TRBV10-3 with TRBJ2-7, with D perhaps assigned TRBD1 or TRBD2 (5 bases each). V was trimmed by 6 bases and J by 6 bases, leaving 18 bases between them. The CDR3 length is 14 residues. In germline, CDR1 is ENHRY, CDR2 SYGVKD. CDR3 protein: CAIRGISEGSEQYF. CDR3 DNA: TGTGCCATCAGGGGAATAAGCGAGGGGTCCGAGCAGTACTTC.

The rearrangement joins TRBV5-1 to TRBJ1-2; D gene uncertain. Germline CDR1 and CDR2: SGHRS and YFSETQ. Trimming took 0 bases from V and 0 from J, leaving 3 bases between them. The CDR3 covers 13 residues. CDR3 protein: CASSLATNYGYTF. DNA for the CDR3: TGCGCCAGCAGCTTGGCCACTAACTATGGCTACACCTTC.